The 24 T cell receptor beta chains below were found in one sample sequenced in a study of T cell changes during pregnancy in multiple sclerosis. The protocol was immunoSEQ multiplex PCR, while the TCRdb copy is restricted to in-frame clones and leaves out a portion. This sample has 60,000 to 95,000 clones, with over 80% found just once. The sequencing used CD4+ T cells from peripheral blood mononuclear cells, collected before pregnancy. All receptors come from a female donor with multiple sclerosis, enrolled in a pregnancy study.

In nucleotides, the CDR3 is TGTGCCAGCAGCCTGGGACTTTCCCAGCCCCAGCATTTT. It translates to CASSLGLSQPQHF. The chain recombines TRBV14 with TRBJ1-5, with TRBD1 as a possible D gene (5 bases). CDR3 length: 13 residues. V gave up 4 bases and J gave up 7 bases, with 11 bases separating them. Germline-derived CDR1 and CDR2 are SGHDN and FVKESK.

The genes are TRBV4-2 and TRBJ2-2; 7 bases fit TRBD2. CDR1 and CDR2 from the germline V gene are LGHNA and YNFKEQ. This CDR3 contains 17 residues. With 3 bases clipped from V and 7 bases from J, the junction kept 14 bases outside the gene matches. CDR3 protein: CASSQPTLLGGGGELFF. Written as DNA, the CDR3 is TGTGCCAGCAGCCAGCCAACGTTACTGGGCGGGGGCGGGGAGCTGTTTTTT.

This chain links TRBV6-1 with TRBJ1-5; 9 nucleotides agree with TRBD1. Germline assignment: CDR1 MNHNS and CDR2 SASEGT. Trimming cost V 5 bases and J 5 bases; bases outside gene matches: 7. CDR3 length: 15 residues. CDR3 in DNA: TGTGCCAGCAGTAGGGGACAGGGAAGGGATCAGCCCCAGCATTTT. Translated: CASSRGQGRDQPQHF.

The gene calls are TRBV6-5 and TRBJ1-6; D is possibly TRBD1 (6 bases). The germline V and J ends were trimmed by 0 bases and 6 bases, with 12 bases remaining between them. Germline V CDR1 and CDR2: MNHEY, SVGAGI. The CDR3 is 16 amino acids. The CDR3 spells CASSYSTQGSNSPLHF. CDR3 DNA sequence: TGTGCCAGCAGTTACTCGACCCAGGGGAGTAATTCACCCCTCCACTTT.

The chain combines TRBV7-2 with TRBJ2-7; D possibly corresponds to TRBD2 (5 bases). The CDR3 extends over 14 amino acids. With 1 base removed from V and 6 bases from J, the gap between germline ends came to 13 bases. CDR1 and CDR2 from the germline V gene are SGHTA and FQGNSA. As DNA, the CDR3 is TGTGCCAGCAGCTTAGTTTCTAGCCCGGGCGAGCAGTACTTC. This encodes CASSLVSSPGEQYF.

The genes are TRBV7-9 and TRBJ1-1; no reliable D call. The CDR3 has 13 amino acids. Trimming left V 5 bases short and J 3 bases short, with 10 bases between. CDR1 and CDR2 from the germline V gene are SEHNR and FQNEAQ (reference sequence). DNA for the CDR3: TGTGCCAGCAGCCTGCGGGCTTACACTGAAGCTTTCTTT. Translating gives CASSLRAYTEAFF.

The V and J genes are TRBV6-1 and TRBJ1-6; D call uncertain. The ends were cut back, 2 bases at V and 5 bases at J, with 10 bases in the middle. Per the germline V gene, CDR1 is MNHNS and CDR2 is SASEGT. The CDR3 extends over 15 amino acids. DNA for the CDR3: TGTGCCAGCAGTGAAATATGGCGGAATAATTCACCCCTCCACTTT. Translation gives CASSEIWRNNSPLHF.

This clone was seen just once. Sequence at one end of the junction differs from germline and may be a read error. The chain has TRBV27 and TRBJ2-4; 7 bases are a match to TRBD1. The V gene's germline CDR1 is MNHEY and CDR2 SMNVEV (reference sequence). CDR3 length: 16 amino acids. This chain's CDR3 is CVSSTQRQGMGDIQYF. For the CDR3, the DNA is TGTGTCAGCAGTACACAGCGACAGGGTATGGGAGACATTCAGTACTTC.

The genes are TRBV30 and TRBJ2-2, with D maybe TRBD2 (6 bases). This CDR3 is built from 13 residues. The ends were cut back, 4 bases at V and 7 bases at J, with 13 bases in the middle. CDR1 is GTSNPN, CDR2 SVGIG, per germline (reference sequence). Here the CDR3 reads CAWNRFGGGELFF. CDR3 DNA: TGTGCCTGGAATCGTTTCGGGGGCGGGGAGCTGTTTTTT.

Notes on this clone: Other DNA sequences in the same sample also yield this CDR3. This rearrangement joins TRBV29-1 to TRBJ2-5, with 8 positions matching TRBD1. There are 12 residues in the CDR3. V trimming: 4 bases; J trimming: 5 bases; junction bases outside the gene matches: 3. From germline, CDR1 is SQVTM and CDR2 ANQGSEA. CDR3 protein: CSVAGQGETQYF. CDR3 in DNA: TGCAGCGTTGCTGGACAGGGTGAGACCCAGTACTTC. Drawing the rest from reference TRBV29-1 and TRBJ2-5, the complete variable domain is SAVISQKPSRDICQRGTSLTIQCQVDSQVTMMFWYRQQPGQSLTLIATANQGSEATYESGFVIDKFPISRPNLTFSTLTVSNMSPEDSSIYLCSVAGQGETQYFGPGTRLLVL.

This clone appeared a single time. The chain recombines TRBV10-3 with TRBJ1-6; the D is unclear. The germline CDR1 and CDR2 sequences are ENHRY and SYGVKD. V dropped 4 bases and J dropped 6 bases, with 7 bases sitting between them. The CDR3 loop spans 13 amino acids. CDR3 DNA: TGTGCCATCAGTGGGGCCACTAATTCACCCCTCCACTTT. This encodes CAISGATNSPLHF.

The table lists this clone with a count of one. The chain is built from TRBV4-1 and TRBJ2-2, with D possibly being TRBD2 (6 bases). The CDR3 sequence is 16 residues long. CDR1 and CDR2 from the germline V gene are MGHRA and YSYEKL. With 1 base removed from V and 6 bases from J, the gap between germline ends came to 15 bases. The CDR3 DNA reads TGCGCCAGCAGCCAAGGCTTTGGAGGGATCGCCGGGGAGCTGTTTTTT. It encodes CASSQGFGGIAGELFF.

The chain has TRBV6-4 and TRBJ1-3; 7 nucleotides align to TRBD1. With 8 bases clipped from V and 1 base from J, the junction kept 17 bases outside the gene matches. Germline lookup yields CDR1 MRHNA and CDR2 SNTAGT. The length of the CDR3 is 18 residues. The CDR3 bases are TGTGCCAGCCCCAGGGAGGCGGACAGGTCTAATTCTGGAAACACCATATATTTT. Protein product: CASPREADRSNSGNTIYF.

CDR3 region: CASSVLQGTGNTIYF. The CDR3 DNA reads as TGTGCCAGCAGTGTGCTACAGGGAACTGGAAACACCATATATTTT. The chain joins TRBV6-1 to TRBJ1-3, with D tentatively TRBD1 (6 bases). This CDR3 is built from 15 residues. Germline CDR1 is MNHNS and CDR2 is SASEGT. Trimming stripped 4 bases from V and 2 bases from J, with 12 bases between.

The CDR3 DNA sequence: TGTGCCACCAGCATCATTGGCGGGGGTGGCAATCAGCCCCAGCATTTT. Translated: CATSIIGGGGNQPQHF. The chain combines TRBV15 with TRBJ1-5; possible D gene TRBD1, 5 bases. This CDR3 region has 16 residues. Germline V gene sequence: CDR1 LNHNV, CDR2 YYDKDF (reference sequence). V shed 4 bases and J shed 2 bases, with 15 bases lying between them.

The V call is TRBV21-1, the J call TRBJ2-7; the table's TRBD2 call for D was not verified on the DNA. TRBV21-1 is recorded as a pseudogene. This CDR3 has 15 amino acids. DNA of the CDR3: TGTGCCAGCAGTCCCTCTACTAGCGGGGGGAAGGGGCAGTACTTC. This translates into CASSPSTSGGKGQYF.

CDR3 sequence (DNA): TGCGCCAGCAGCCGTGGGGGACTAGCCGGCACCGGGGAGCTGTTTTTT. Its translation is CASSRGGLAGTGELFF. The J gene is TRBJ2-2, the V gene TRBV4-1; 9 nucleotides agree with TRBD2. Germline assignment: CDR1 MGHRA and CDR2 YSYEKL. Trimming took 4 bases from V and 4 from J; bases not matched to a gene: 7. The CDR3 is 16 amino acids.

The chain carries TRBV6-1 and TRBJ1-2, with D maybe TRBD1 (6 bases). Trimming stripped 6 bases from V and 2 bases from J, with 7 bases between. The CDR3 is 12 amino acids. Germline V CDR1 and CDR2: MNHNS, SASEGT. CDR3 region: CASRDRNYGYTF. DNA for the CDR3: TGTGCCAGCAGGGACAGAAACTATGGCTACACCTTC.

This chain joins TRBV9 and TRBJ2-3; D gene uncertain. Germline CDR1 reads SGDLS; CDR2 reads YYNGEE. This CDR3 has 14 residues. Trimming took 0 bases from V and 0 from J, leaving 5 bases between them. CDR3 bases: TGTGCCAGCAGCGTAGAGCCAAGCACAGATACGCAGTATTTT. Protein sequence: CASSVEPSTDTQYF.

This chain uses TRBV29-1 with TRBJ1-2; D remains unclear. V lost 5 bases, J lost 4 bases, and 20 bases lay in between. The CDR3 covers 15 residues. Germline-derived CDR1 and CDR2 are SQVTM and ANQGSEA. CDR3 loop: CSVSGAGSRGYGYTF. CDR3 coding DNA: TGCAGCGTTTCGGGAGCGGGATCTCGGGGCTATGGCTACACCTTC.

The chain carries TRBV30 and TRBJ2-1; D unresolved. The germline V gene has CDR1 GTSNPN and CDR2 SVGIG (reference sequence). The ends were cut back, 6 bases at V and 9 bases at J, with 18 bases in the middle. This CDR3 region has 13 residues. In DNA form, the CDR3 reads TGTGCCTGCGTCTACCAAATCGGTGGTGAGCAGTTCTTC. Encoded protein: CACVYQIGGEQFF. The entire variable domain, with the rest obtained from reference TRBV30 and TRBJ2-1, is as follows: SQTIHQWPATLVQPVGSPLSLECTVEGTSNPNLYWYRQAAGRGLQLLFYSVGIGQISSEVPQNLSASRPQDRQFILSSKKLLLSDSGFYLCACVYQIGGEQFFGPGTRLTVL.

V usage is TRBV6-5 and J usage is TRBJ2-7, with D maybe TRBD1 (6 bases). V was clipped by 4 bases and J by 7 bases, with 11 bases between them. The CDR3 has 12 residues. In germline, CDR1 is MNHEY, CDR2 SVGAGI. CDR3 nucleotide sequence: TGTGCCAGCAGTTCAGGGGTCGGGGAGCAGTACTTC. This gives the protein CASSSGVGEQYF.

The gene calls are TRBV6-4 and TRBJ1-2; 7 positions agree with TRBD1. V shed 5 bases and J 1 base; nucleotides not matched to a gene: 4. The CDR3 length is 14 residues. Germline V gene sequence: CDR1 MRHNA, CDR2 SNTAGT. CDR3 amino acids: CASSPQGYNYGYTF. DNA for the CDR3: TGTGCCAGCAGTCCACAGGGGTATAACTATGGCTACACCTTC.

The chain carries TRBV10-1 and TRBJ2-7, with 11 bases identical to TRBD2. This CDR3 has 18 amino acids. Looked up from germline, CDR1 is WNHNN and CDR2 is SYGVQD (reference sequence). The V segment lost 10 bases and the J segment 5 bases; nucleotides outside the gene matches: 22. The CDR3 sequence: CANPPFWASGGLPDEQYF. Written as DNA, the CDR3 is TGCGCCAACCCCCCATTCTGGGCTAGCGGGGGGTTACCCGACGAGCAGTACTTC.